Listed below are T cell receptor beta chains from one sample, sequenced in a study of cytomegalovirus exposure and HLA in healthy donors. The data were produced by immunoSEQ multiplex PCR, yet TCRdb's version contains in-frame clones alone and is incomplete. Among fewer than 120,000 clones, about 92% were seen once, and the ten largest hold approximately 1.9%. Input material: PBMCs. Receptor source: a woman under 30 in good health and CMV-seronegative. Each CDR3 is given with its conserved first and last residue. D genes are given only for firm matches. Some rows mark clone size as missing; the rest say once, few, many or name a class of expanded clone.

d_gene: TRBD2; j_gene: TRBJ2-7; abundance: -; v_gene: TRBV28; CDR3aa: CASSRGGSGIHYEQYF; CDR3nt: TGTGCCAGCAGTAGGGGAGGAAGCGGGATTCACTACGAGCAGTACTTC
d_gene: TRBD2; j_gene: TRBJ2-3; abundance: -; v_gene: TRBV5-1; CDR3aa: CASSLGLDTDTQYF; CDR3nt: TGCGCCAGCAGCCTGGGACTAGACACAGATACGCAGTATTTT
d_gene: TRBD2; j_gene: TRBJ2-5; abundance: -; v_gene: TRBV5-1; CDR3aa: CASSSRTSVQETQYF; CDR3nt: TGCGCCAGCAGCTCCCGGACTAGCGTACAAGAGACCCAGTACTTC
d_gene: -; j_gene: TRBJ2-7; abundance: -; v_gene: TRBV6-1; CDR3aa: CASSEPGQPNSYEQYF; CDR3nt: TGTGCCAGCAGTGAGCCGGGACAACCTAACTCCTACGAGCAGTACTTC
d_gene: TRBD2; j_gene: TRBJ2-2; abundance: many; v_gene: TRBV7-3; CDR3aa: CASSFGTSKNTGELFF; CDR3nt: TGTGCCAGCAGCTTCGGGACTAGTAAGAACACCGGGGAGCTGTTTTTT
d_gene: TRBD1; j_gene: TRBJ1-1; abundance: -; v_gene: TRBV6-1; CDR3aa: CASSAQQGAGSTEAFF; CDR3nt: TGTGCCAGCAGTGCCCAACAGGGGGCGGGTAGCACTGAAGCTTTCTTT
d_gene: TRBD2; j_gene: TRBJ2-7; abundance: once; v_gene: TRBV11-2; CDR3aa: CASSSSGGSYEQYF; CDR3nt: TGTGCCAGCAGCTCCTCGGGGGGTTCCTACGAGCAGTACTTC
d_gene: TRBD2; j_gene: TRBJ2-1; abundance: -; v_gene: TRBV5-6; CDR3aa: CASSLRGGYFNEQFF; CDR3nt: TGTGCCAGCAGCTTGCGCGGGGGGTACTTCAATGAGCAGTTCTTC
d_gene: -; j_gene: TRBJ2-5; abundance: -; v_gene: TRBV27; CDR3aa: CATSTAAGETQYF; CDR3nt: TGTGCCACCTCCACAGCGGCGGGAGAGACCCAGTACTTC
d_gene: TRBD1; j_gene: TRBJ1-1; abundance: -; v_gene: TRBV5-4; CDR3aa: CASSLAQGGTEAFF; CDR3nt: TGTGCCAGCAGCTTGGCTCAGGGGGGCACTGAAGCTTTCTTT
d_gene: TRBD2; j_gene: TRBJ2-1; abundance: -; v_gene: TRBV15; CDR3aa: CATSIRTSGRNEQFF; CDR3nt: TGTGCCACCAGCATTAGGACTAGCGGGAGGAATGAGCAGTTCTTC
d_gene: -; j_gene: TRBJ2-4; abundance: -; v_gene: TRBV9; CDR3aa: CASSVGSGPKNIQYF; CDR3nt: TGTGCCAGCAGCGTAGGGTCAGGTCCCAAAAACATTCAGTACTTC
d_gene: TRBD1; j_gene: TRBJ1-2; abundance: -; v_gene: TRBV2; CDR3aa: CASSGNRGYGYTF; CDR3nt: TGTGCCAGCAGTGGTAACAGGGGGTATGGCTACACCTTC
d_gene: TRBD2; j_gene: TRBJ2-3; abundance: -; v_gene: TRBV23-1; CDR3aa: CASSQTLGQRGTDTQYF; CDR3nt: TGCGCCAGCAGTCAAACTTTGGGCCAGCGGGGAACAGATACGCAGTATTTT
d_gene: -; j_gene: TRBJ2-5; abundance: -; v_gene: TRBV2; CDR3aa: CASTELQETQYF; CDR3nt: TGTGCCAGCACTGAGTTACAAGAGACCCAGTACTTC
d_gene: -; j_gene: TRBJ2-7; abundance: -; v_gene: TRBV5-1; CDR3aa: CASSLDRPDYEQYF; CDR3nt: TGCGCCAGCAGCTTGGACAGGCCAGACTACGAGCAGTACTTC
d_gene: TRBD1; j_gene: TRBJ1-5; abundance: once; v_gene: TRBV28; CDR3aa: CASRRQGTQPQHF; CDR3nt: TGTGCCAGCAGACGACAGGGGACTCAGCCCCAGCATTTT
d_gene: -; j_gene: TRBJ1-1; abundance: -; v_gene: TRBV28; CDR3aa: CASGEYGGRNTEAFF; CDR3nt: TGTGCCAGCGGGGAGTACGGGGGGAGGAACACTGAAGCTTTCTTT
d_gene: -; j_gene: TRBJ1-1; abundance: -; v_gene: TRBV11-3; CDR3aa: CASSSGVRNTEAFF; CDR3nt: TGTGCCAGCAGCTCAGGGGTCCGTAACACTGAAGCTTTCTTT
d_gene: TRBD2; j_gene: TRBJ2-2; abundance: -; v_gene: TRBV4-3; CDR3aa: CASSQGAGDGGELFF; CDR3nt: TGCGCCAGCAGCCAAGGCGCGGGGGATGGCGGGGAGCTGTTTTTT
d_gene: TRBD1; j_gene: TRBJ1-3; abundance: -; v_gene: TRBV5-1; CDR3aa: CASSLQGQSSGNTIYF; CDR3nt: TGCGCCAGCAGCTTGCAGGGACAGTCATCTGGAAACACCATATATTTT
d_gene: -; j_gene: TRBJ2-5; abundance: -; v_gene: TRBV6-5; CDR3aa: CASSGNQETQYF; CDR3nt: TGTGCCAGTTCAGGGAACCAAGAGACCCAGTACTTC
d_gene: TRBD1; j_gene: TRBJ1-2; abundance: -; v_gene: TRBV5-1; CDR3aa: CASRLGTGYSGYTF; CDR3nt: TGCGCCAGCCGACTCGGGACAGGGTATTCTGGCTACACCTTC
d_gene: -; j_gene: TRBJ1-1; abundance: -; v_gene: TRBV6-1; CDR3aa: CASSEFGGIGTEAFF; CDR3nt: TGTGCCAGCAGTGAATTCGGGGGGATTGGCACTGAAGCTTTCTTT
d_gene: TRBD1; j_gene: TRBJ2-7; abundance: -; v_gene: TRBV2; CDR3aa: CASKTGTGSYEQYF; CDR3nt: TGTGCCAGCAAAACCGGGACAGGCTCCTACGAGCAGTACTTC
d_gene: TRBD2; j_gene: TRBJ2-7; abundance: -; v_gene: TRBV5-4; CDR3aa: CASSLRVAGALTGEQYF; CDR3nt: TGTGCCAGCAGCTTGAGGGTAGCGGGAGCCCTAACAGGCGAGCAGTACTTC
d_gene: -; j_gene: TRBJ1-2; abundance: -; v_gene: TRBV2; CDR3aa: CASSDRGSYGYTF; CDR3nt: TGTGCCAGCAGTGACAGGGGCAGCTATGGCTACACCTTC
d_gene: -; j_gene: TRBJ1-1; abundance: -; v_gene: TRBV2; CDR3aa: CASRGLRHTEAFF; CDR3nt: TGTGCCAGCAGGGGGCTACGGCACACTGAAGCTTTCTTT
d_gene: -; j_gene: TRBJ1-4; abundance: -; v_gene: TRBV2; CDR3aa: CHSGSSTNEKLFF; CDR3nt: TGTCATTCCGGGAGCTCGACTAATGAAAAACTGTTTTTT
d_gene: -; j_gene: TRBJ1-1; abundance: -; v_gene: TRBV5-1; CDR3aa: CASSSSGGADGTEAFF; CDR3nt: TGCGCCAGCAGCTCCTCAGGCGGGGCGGACGGGACTGAAGCTTTCTTT
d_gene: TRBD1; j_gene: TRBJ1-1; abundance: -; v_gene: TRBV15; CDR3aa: CATSRDTGAEKAFF; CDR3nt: TGTGCCACCAGCAGAGATACAGGGGCCGAGAAGGCTTTCTTT
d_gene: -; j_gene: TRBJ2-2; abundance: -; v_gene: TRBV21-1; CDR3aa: CASSKGGVRDRVTGELFF; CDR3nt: TGTGCCAGCAGCAAAGGTGGCGTGAGGGACAGGGTCACCGGGGAGCTGTTTTTT
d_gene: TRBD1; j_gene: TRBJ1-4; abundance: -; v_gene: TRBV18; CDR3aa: CASSPPQGAGEKLFF; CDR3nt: TGTGCCAGCTCACCTCCACAGGGGGCGGGAGAAAAACTGTTTTTT
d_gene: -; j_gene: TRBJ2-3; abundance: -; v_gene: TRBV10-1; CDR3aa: CASSESFRLAEGSDTQYF; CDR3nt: TGCGCCAGCAGTGAGTCCTTTCGACTCGCGGAGGGATCAGATACGCAGTATTTT
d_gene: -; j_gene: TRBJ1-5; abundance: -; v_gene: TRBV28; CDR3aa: CASRLAGTRQPQHF; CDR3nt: TGTGCCAGCAGACTAGCGGGGACCAGGCAGCCCCAGCATTTT
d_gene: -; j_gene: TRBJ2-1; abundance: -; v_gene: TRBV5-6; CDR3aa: CASSLEAGSTYNEQFF; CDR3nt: TGTGCCAGCAGCTTGGAGGCAGGGTCTACCTACAATGAGCAGTTCTTC
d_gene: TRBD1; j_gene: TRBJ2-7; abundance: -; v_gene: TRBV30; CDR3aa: CAFGLQGALGEQYF; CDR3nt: TGTGCCTTTGGATTACAGGGGGCGCTGGGCGAGCAGTACTTC
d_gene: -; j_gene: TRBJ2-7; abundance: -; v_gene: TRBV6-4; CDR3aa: CASSVYQGPYEQYF; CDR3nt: TGTGCCAGCAGTGTCTATCAGGGTCCTTACGAGCAGTACTTC
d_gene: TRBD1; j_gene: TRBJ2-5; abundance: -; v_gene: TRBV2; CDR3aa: CASSGQGRRETQYF; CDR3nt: TGTGCCAGCAGCGGACAGGGGCGGAGGGAGACCCAGTACTTC
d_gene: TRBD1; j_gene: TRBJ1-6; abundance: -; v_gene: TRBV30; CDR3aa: CAWSSGQGGSPLHF; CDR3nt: TGTGCCTGGAGCTCGGGACAGGGGGGGTCACCCCTCCACTTT
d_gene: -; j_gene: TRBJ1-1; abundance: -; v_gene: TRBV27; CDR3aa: CASSPGAVTEAFF; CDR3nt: TGTGCCAGCAGCCCCGGAGCGGTCACTGAAGCTTTCTTT
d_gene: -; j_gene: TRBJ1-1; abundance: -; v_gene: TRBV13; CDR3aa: CASSLVNKGRRGGAEAFF; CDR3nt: TGTGCCAGCAGCTTAGTTAATAAGGGGCGGCGAGGGGGGGCTGAAGCTTTCTTT
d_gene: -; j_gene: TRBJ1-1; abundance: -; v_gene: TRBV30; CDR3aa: CAWSVWQGMNTEAFF; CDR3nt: TGTGCCTGGAGTGTATGGCAGGGGATGAACACTGAAGCTTTCTTT
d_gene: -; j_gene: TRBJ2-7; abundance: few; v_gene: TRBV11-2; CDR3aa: CASSSGDEQYF; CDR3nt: TGTGCCAGCAGCTCTGGAGACGAGCAGTACTTC
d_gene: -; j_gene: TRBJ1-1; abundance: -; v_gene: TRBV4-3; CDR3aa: CASSQDVSMITVAFF; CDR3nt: TGCGCCAGCAGCCAAGACGTGTCAATGATTACAGTTGCTTTCTTT
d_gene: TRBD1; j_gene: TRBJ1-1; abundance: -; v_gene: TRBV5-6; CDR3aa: CASSLGTGEAFF; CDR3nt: TGTGCCAGCAGCCTTGGGACAGGGGAAGCTTTCTTT
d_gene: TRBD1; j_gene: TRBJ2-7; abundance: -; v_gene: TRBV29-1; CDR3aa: CSVEVDRGGEQYF; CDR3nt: TGCAGCGTTGAAGTGGACAGGGGAGGGGAGCAGTACTTC
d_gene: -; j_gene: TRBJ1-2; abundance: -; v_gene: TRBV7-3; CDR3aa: CASSPGVNYGYTF; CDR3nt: TGTGCCAGCAGCCCGGGGGTGAACTATGGCTACACCTTC
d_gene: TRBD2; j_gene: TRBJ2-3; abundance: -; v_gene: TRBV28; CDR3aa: CASSPPGSGGTTDTQYF; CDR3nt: TGTGCCAGCAGTCCACCAGGAAGCGGGGGGACAACAGATACGCAGTATTTT
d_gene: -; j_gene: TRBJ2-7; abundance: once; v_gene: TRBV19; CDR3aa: CASSIDRGYEQYF; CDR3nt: TGTGCCAGTAGTATAGACAGGGGTTACGAGCAGTACTTC
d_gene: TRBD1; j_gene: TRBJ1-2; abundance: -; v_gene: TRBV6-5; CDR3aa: CASSPQGATYGYTF; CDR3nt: TGTGCCAGCAGCCCCCAGGGGGCTACCTATGGCTACACCTTC
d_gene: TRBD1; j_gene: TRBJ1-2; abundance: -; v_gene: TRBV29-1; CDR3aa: CSETGQGGYTF; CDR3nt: TGCAGCGAGACAGGGCAAGGAGGCTACACCTTC
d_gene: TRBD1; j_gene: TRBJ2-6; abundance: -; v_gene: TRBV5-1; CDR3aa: CASSLRTGVSGANVLTF; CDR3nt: TGCGCCAGCAGCTTGAGGACAGGGGTATCCGGGGCCAACGTCCTGACTTTC
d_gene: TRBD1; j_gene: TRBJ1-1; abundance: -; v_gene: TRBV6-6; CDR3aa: CASSYFGQGQDTEAFF; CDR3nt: TGTGCCAGCAGTTACTTTGGACAGGGCCAGGACACTGAAGCTTTCTTT
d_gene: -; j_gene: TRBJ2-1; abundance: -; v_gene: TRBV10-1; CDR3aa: CASSESNWRDEQFF; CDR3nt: TGCGCCAGCAGTGAGTCCAATTGGCGGGATGAGCAGTTCTTC